This T cell receptor (beta chain) was sequenced during a study of cytomegalovirus exposure and HLA in healthy donors. Study overall: HLA-typed donors were the source of 80 million to 90 million unique TCRs, which an early data release held. Broader study findings: About 87% or about 30% of the time was how often most TCR beta V segments were productive, according to an earlier analysis. The presence/absence work took it that sequencing depth was about the same across donors.

With regard to this clone: Its specificity is not known.

The germline V gene has CDR1 MNHEY and CDR2 SVGAGI. The V gene lost 5 bases and the J gene lost 11 bases, with 21 bases spanning the gap. The CDR3 consists of 14 residues. The PCR had 60 Vbeta and 13 Jbeta primers. As handled by the study authors: Unique TCR beta chains numbered about 72 million in a later analysis, with about 9.9 million shared. Libraries were prepared by immunoSEQ multiplex PCR; TCRdb keeps only in-frame clonotypes and omits some of them. Clone size and V and J calls were adopted from that table, with D and trimming inferred from the DNA. This sample yields 140,000 or so clones, of which roughly 70% are seen a single time; roughly 4.5% belongs to the top ten.

The chain carries TRBV6-5 and TRBJ2-5, with D possibly matching TRBD1 (6 bases). The TCR was taken from a man younger than 30 in good health and CMV-seropositive. Sequencing was performed on PBMCs. CDR3 bases: TGTGCCAGCAGTCACTATCCACAGGGTTGGGAGCAGTACTTC. It yields the protein CASSHYPQGWEQYF.